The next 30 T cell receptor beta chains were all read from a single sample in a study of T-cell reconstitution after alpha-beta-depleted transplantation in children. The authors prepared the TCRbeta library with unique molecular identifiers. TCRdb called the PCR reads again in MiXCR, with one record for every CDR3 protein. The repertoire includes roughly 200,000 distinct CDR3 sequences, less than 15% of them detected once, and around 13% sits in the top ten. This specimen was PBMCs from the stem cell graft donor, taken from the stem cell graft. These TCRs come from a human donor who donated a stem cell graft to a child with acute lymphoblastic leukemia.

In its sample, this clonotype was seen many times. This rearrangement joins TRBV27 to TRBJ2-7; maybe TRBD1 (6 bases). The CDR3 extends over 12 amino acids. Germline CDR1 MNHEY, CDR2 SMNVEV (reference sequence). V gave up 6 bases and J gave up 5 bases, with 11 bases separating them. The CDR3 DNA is TGTGCCAGCAGGTCCGGGACACACGAGCAGTACTTC. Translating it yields CASRSGTHEQYF.

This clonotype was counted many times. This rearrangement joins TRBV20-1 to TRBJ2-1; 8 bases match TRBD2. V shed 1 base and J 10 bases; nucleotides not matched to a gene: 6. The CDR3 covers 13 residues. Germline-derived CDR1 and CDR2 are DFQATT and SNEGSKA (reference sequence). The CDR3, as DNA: TGCAGTGCTAGAGCGGGAGGGATCTTGGAGCAGTTCTTC. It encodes CSARAGGILEQFF.

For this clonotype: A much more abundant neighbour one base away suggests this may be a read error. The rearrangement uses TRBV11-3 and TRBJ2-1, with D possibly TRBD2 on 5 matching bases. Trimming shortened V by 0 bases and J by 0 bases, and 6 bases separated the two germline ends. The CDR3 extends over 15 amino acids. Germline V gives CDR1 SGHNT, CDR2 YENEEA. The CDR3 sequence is CASSLDGDSYNEQFF. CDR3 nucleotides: TGTGCCAGCAGCTTAGACGGGGACTCCTACAATGAGCAGTTCTTC.

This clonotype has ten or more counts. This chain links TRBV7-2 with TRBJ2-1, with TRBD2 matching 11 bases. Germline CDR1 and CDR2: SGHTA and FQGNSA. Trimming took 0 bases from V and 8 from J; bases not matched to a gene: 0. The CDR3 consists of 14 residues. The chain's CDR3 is CASSLATSGDEQFF. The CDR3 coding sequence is TGTGCCAGCAGCTTAGCGACTAGCGGGGATGAGCAGTTCTTC.

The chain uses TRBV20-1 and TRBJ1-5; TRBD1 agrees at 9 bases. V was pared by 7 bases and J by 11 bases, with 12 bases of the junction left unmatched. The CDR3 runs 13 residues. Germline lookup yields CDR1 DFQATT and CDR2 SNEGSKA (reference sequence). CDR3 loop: CSGTRTGEWSQHF. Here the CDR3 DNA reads TGCAGTGGTACCCGGACAGGGGAATGGTCCCAGCATTTT.

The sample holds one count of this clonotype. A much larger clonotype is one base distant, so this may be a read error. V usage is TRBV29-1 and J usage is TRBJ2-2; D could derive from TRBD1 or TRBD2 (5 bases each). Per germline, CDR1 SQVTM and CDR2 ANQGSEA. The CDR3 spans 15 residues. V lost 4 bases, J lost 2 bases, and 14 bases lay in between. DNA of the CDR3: TGCAGCGTTGCAGCTGGGGACGCAAACACCGGGGAGCTGTTTTTT. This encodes CSVAAGDANTGELFF.

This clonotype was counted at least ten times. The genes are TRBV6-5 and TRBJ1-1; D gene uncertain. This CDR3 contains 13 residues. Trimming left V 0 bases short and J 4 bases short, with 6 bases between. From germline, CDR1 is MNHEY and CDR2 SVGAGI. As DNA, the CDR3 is TGTGCCAGCAGTTACTCGGAGATCACTGAAGCTTTCTTT. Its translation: CASSYSEITEAFF.

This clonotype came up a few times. CDR3 loop: CASSHPRGRKVYEQYF. The CDR3, as DNA: TGTGCCAGCAGTCACCCCAGGGGGCGAAAGGTCTACGAGCAGTACTTC. The chain uses TRBV12-3 or TRBV12-4 and TRBJ2-7; 8 bases fit TRBD1. V gave up 5 bases and J gave up 3 bases; unmatched junction bases: 12. This CDR3 contains 16 residues.

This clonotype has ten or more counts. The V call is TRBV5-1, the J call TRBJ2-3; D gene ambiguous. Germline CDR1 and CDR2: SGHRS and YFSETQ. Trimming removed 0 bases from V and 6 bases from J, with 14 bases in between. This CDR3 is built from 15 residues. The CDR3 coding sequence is TGCGCCAGCAGCTTGGCCCCCACTCTAGGGGATACGCAGTATTTT. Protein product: CASSLAPTLGDTQYF.

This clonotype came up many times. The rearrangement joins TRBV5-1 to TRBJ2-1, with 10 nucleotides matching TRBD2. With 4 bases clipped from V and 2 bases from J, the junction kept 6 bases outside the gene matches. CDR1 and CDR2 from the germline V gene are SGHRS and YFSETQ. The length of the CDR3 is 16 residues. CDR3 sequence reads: CASSGGSGRAYNEQFF. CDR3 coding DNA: TGCGCCAGCAGCGGGGGGAGCGGGAGGGCCTACAATGAGCAGTTCTTC.

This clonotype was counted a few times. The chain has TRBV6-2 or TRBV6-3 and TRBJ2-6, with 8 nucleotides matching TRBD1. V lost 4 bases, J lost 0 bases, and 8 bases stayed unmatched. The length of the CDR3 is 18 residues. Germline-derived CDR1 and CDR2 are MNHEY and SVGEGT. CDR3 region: CASSSSQGVFSGANVLTF. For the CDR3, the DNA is TGTGCCAGCAGTTCATCACAGGGGGTCTTCTCTGGGGCCAACGTCCTGACTTTC.

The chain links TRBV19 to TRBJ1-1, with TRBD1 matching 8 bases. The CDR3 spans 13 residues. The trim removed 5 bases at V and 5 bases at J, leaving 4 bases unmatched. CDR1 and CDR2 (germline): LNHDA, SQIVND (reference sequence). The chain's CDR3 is CASSPRGRTEAFF. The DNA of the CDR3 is TGTGCCAGTAGTCCCAGGGGGCGAACTGAAGCTTTCTTT. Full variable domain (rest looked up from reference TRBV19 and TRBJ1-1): DGGITQSPKYLFRKEGQNVTLSCEQNLNHDAMYWYRQDPGQGLRLIYYSQIVNDFQKGDIAEGYSVSREKKESFPLTVTSAQKNPTAFYLCASSPRGRTEAFFGQGTRLTVV.

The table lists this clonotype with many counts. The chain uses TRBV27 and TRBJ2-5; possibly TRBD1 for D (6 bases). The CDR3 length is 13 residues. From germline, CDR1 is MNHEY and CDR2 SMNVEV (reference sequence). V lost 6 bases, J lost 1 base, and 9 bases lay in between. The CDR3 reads CASSSDSQETQYF. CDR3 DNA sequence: TGTGCCAGCAGCTCGGACAGCCAAGAGACCCAGTACTTC.

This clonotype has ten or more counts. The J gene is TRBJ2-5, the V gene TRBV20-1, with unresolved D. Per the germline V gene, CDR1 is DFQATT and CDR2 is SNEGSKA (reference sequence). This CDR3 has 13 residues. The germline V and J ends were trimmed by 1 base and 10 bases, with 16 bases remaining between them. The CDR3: CSARAPGRKFQYF. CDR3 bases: TGCAGTGCTAGAGCCCCGGGTAGGAAGTTCCAGTACTTC.

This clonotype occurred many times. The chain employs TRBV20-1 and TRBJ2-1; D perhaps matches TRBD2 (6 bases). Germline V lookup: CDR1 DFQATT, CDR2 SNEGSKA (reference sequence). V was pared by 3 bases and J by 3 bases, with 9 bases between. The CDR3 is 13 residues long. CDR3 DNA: TGCAGTGCTAGGGCGGGGATCTACAATGAGCAGTTCTTC. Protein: CSARAGIYNEQFF.

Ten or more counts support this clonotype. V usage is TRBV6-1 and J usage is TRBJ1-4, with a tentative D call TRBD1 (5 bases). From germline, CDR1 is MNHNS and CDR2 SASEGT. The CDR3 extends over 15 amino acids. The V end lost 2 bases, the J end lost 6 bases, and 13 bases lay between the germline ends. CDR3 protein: CASSESVGVYEKLFF. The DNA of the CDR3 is TGTGCCAGCAGTGAATCGGTGGGGGTGTATGAAAAACTGTTTTTT.

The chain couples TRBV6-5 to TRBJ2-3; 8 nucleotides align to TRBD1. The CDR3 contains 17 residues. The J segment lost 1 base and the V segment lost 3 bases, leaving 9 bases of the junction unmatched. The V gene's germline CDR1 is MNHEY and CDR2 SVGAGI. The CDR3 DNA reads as TGTGCCAGCAGTTATCAGGCAGGGGGCGAACGCACAGATACGCAGTATTTT. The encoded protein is CASSYQAGGERTDTQYF.

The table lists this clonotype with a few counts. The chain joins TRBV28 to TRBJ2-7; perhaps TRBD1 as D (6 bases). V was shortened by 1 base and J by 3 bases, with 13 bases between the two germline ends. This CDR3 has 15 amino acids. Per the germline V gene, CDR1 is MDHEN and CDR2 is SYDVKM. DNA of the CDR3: TGTGCCAGCAGTTTATCCGGACCCAGGGGCTACGAGCAGTACTTC. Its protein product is CASSLSGPRGYEQYF.

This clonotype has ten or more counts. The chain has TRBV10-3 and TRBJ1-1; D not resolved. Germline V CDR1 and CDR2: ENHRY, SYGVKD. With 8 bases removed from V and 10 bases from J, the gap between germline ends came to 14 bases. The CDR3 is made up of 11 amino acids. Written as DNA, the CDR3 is TGTGCCATCGGCTACATGGAGGTAGCTTTCTTT. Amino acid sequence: CAIGYMEVAFF.

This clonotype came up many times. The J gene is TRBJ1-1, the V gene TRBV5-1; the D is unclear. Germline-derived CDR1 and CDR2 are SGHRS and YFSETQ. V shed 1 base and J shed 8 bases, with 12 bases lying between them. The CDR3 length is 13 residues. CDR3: CASSLFRGREAFF. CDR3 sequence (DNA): TGCGCCAGCAGCTTGTTCCGGGGTCGAGAAGCTTTCTTT.

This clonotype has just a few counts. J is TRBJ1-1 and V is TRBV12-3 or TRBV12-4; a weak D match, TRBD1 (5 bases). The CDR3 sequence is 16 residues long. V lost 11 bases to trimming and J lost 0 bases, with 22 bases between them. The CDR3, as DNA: TGTGCCGCGGGGAGAAGGGGATTTGGAGTGAACACTGAAGCTTTCTTT. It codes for CAAGRRGFGVNTEAFF.

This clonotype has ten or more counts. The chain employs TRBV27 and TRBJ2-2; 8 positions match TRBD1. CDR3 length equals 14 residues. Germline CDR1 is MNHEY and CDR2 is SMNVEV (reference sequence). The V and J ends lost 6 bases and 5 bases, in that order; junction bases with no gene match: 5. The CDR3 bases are TGTGCCAGCAGAATAGGACAGGGAACCGGGGAGCTGTTTTTT. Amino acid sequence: CASRIGQGTGELFF.

CDR3 DNA sequence: TGTGCCAGCAGCTTCCTTATCAACAGGGGCCCCCGCGCCCGCCCTACGAGGGGCTACACCTTC. As protein: CASSFLINRGPRARPTRGYTF. This sequence joins TRBV7-2 and TRBJ1-2, with 7 nucleotides matching TRBD1. The CDR3 contains 21 residues. CDR1 is SGHTA, CDR2 FQGNSA, per germline. Unmatched junction bases numbered 30, after V lost 3 bases and J lost 8 bases.

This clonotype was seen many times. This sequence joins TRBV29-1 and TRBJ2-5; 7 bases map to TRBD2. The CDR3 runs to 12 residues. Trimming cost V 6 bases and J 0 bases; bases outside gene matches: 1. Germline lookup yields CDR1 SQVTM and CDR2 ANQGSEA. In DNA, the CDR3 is TGCAGCGTGCGGGGGTACCAAGAGACCCAGTACTTC. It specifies CSVRGYQETQYF.

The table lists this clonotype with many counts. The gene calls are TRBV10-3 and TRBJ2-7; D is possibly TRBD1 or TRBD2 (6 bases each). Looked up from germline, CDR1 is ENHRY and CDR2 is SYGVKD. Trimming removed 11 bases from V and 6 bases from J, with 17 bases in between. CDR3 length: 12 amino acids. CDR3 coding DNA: TGTGCCGGCGGCAAGGGGGGATTCGAGCAGTACTTC. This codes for CAGGKGGFEQYF.

CDR3 in DNA: TGTGCCAGCTCACCGATTAAAGTCGGCAGCTCCTACGAGCAGTACTTC. The encoded protein is CASSPIKVGSSYEQYF. V usage is TRBV18 and J usage is TRBJ2-7; D call uncertain. The V and J ends lost 3 bases and 0 bases respectively, with 15 bases between them. This CDR3 has 16 amino acids. The germline gives CDR1 KGHSH, CDR2 LQKENI. The full variable domain, completed using reference TRBV18 and TRBJ2-7, is NAGVMQNPRHLVRRRGQEARLRCSPMKGHSHVYWYRQLPEEGLKFMVYLQKENIIDESGMPKERFSAEFPKEGPSILRIQQVVRGDSAAYFCASSPIKVGSSYEQYFGPGTRLTVT.

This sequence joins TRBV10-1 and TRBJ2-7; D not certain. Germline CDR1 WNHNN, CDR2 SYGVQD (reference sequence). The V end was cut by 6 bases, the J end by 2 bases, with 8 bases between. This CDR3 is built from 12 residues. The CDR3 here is CASSNSAYEQYF. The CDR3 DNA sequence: TGCGCCAGCAGCAACAGCGCCTACGAGCAGTACTTC.

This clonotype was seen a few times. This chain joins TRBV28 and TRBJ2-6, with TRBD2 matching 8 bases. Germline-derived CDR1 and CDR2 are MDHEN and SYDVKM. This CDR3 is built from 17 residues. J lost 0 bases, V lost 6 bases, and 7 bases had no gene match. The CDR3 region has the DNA TGTGCCAGCAGAAACGGGGGGGAAACCTCTGGGGCCAACGTCCTGACTTTC. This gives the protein CASRNGGETSGANVLTF.

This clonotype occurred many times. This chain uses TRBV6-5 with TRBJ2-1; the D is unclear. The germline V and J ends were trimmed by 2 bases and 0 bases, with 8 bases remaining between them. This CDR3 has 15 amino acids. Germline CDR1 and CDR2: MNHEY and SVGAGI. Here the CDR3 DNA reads TGTGCCAGCAGTTACGAGGCTGTCTCCTACAATGAGCAGTTCTTC. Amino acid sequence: CASSYEAVSYNEQFF.

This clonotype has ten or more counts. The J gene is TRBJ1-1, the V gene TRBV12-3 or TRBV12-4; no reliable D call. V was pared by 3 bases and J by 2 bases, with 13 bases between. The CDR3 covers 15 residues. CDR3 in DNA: TGTGCCAGCAGTTTTAAAGGACCGTACAACACTGAAGCTTTCTTT. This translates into CASSFKGPYNTEAFF.